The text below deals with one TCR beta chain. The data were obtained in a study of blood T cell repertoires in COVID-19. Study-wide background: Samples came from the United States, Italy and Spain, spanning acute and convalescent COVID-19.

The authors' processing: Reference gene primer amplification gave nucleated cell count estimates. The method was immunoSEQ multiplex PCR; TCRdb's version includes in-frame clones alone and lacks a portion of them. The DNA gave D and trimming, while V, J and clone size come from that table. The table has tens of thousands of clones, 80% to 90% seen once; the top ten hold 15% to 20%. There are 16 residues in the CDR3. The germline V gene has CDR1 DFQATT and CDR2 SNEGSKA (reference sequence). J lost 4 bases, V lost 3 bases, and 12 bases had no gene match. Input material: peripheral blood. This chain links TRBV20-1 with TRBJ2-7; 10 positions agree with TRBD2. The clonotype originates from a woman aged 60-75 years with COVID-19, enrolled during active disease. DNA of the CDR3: TGCAGTGCTAGTAGGGCTAGCGGGAGTCATGGGTACGAGCAGTACTTC. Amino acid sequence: CSASRASGSHGYEQYF.